The source of this T cell receptor beta chain is a study of OX40 agonist ivuxolimab in advanced cancers. Germline-derived CDR1 and CDR2 are SGHVS and FNYEAQ. This CDR3 has 17 amino acids. V lost 5 bases, J lost 0 bases, and 17 bases lay in between. Sequencing was performed with immunoSEQ multiplex PCR; in TCRdb, only in-frame clones are kept and a portion is missing. In the table there are over 75,000 clones, roughly 92% of which are singletons. Study-level results: Among the lowest peripheral clonal expansion occurred in 0.1-3.0 mg/kg partial responders. Average numbers of expanded clones were greater in CD8+ T cells than in CD4+. Certain nonresponders additionally had low normalized T-cell clonal expansion.

As to this clone: Its specificity is unknown.

The sequence was collected from an adult with an advanced solid tumor such as melanoma, head and neck, liver or kidney cancer. The V and J genes are TRBV7-6 and TRBJ1-3; D unclear. The sequencing here drew on CD4+ or CD8+ T cells sorted from blood, taken in a trial of the OX40 agonist ivuxolimab. Here the CDR3 DNA reads TGTGCCAGCAGCCCTAACAGCTTTATTCCCTCTGGAAACACCATATATTTT. Protein sequence: CASSPNSFIPSGNTIYF.